The 32 T cell receptor beta chains below were found in one sample sequenced in a study of T cells in Graves' hyperthyroidism and ophthalmopathy. Using RNA transcripts as the source, TCR beta CDR3 regions were amplified. Carried out on the TCR CDR3, a first-round RT-PCR used the HTBI primer set. TCRdb reanalysed the multiplex PCR reads using MiXCR and keeps one entry per CDR3 protein. The sample records roughly 500,000 distinct CDR3 sequences, 40% to 55% being singletons. Source material: peripheral blood or thyroid tissue (not recorded which). The source is an adult woman with Graves' disease, either hyperthyroidism or ophthalmopathy (not recorded which).

Worth noting for this clonotype: The limits of the CDR3 on the DNA are not certain, so only TCRdb's listed CDR3 is given. The chain is built from TRBV7-8 and TRBJ2-7; TRBD2, the table's D call, was not compared with the DNA. Per the germline V gene, CDR1 is SGHVS and CDR2 is FQNEAQ. The CDR3 region is 22 residues in length, termini included. The CDR3 reads CASSFYICSARALAGGPYEQYF.

The chain recombines TRBV27 with TRBJ1-1, with TRBD1 identical over 7 bases. Germline CDR1 is MNHEY and CDR2 is SMNVEV (reference sequence). This CDR3 has 13 residues. V dropped 3 bases and J dropped 5; count of bases not matched to a gene: 3. The CDR3 nucleotides read TGTGCCAGCAGTTTTGGGACAGCGACTGAAGCTTTCTTT. It encodes CASSFGTATEAFF.

The genes are TRBV7-8 and TRBJ2-3; TRBD2 aligns across 7 bases. The CDR3 is made up of 16 amino acids. Unmatched junction bases numbered 8, after V lost 1 base and J lost 4 bases. The germline V gene encodes CDR1 SGHVS and CDR2 FQNEAQ. The CDR3 sequence: CASSLEAGVTSDTQYF. The DNA of the CDR3 is TGTGCCAGCAGCTTAGAGGCGGGAGTAACATCAGATACGCAGTATTTT.

The chain carries TRBV7-2 and TRBJ2-5, with D uncertain. The CDR3 loop spans 11 amino acids. Germline loops: CDR1 SGHTA, CDR2 FQGNSA. V was clipped by 1 base and J by 12 bases, with 9 bases between them. DNA of the CDR3: TGTGCCAGCAGCTTAGGGACGGAAGAGTACTTC. Its translation: CASSLGTEEYF.

The gene calls are TRBV7-3 and TRBJ2-7; TRBD1 might be the D (6 bases). Germline V gene sequence: CDR1 SGHTA, CDR2 FQGTGA. Trimming pared 5 bases from V and 4 bases from J, leaving 15 bases between. The CDR3 length is 14 residues. The CDR3 coding sequence is TGTGCCAGCAGCCCTGGCAGGGGCGGGTACGAGCAGTACTTC. Encoded protein: CASSPGRGGYEQYF.

This clonotype came up many times. J is TRBJ2-2 and V is TRBV7-6; the D call may be TRBD1 or TRBD2 (7 bases each). CDR1 and CDR2 from the germline V gene are SGHVS and FNYEAQ. The CDR3 totals 15 residues. V lost 5 bases to trimming and J lost 7 bases, with 17 bases between them. CDR3 coding DNA: TGTGCCAGCAGCCTTTTTCAGGGGGGGTTCGGGGAGCTGTTTTTT. Translating gives CASSLFQGGFGELFF. The full variable domain, rest sourced from reference TRBV7-6 and TRBJ2-2, is GAGVSQSPRYKVTKRGQDVALRCDPISGHVSLYWYRQALGQGPEFLTYFNYEAQQDKSGLPNDRFSAERPEGSISTLTIQRTEQRDSAMYRCASSLFQGGFGELFFGEGSRLTVL.

V usage is TRBV29-1 and J usage is TRBJ1-1, with TRBD1 matching over 7 bases. This CDR3 contains 13 residues. After removal of 6 bases from V and 3 bases from J, the junction contained 7 bases not matched to a gene. CDR1 SQVTM and CDR2 ANQGSEA come from the germline V gene. DNA for the CDR3: TGCAGCGTCGCTGGACAGGAGGACACTGAAGCTTTCTTT. Protein sequence: CSVAGQEDTEAFF.

J is TRBJ2-7 and V is TRBV18; the D is unclear. The CDR3 runs to 13 residues. Germline CDR1 and CDR2: KGHSH and LQKENI. V gave up 4 bases and J gave up 2 bases, with 9 bases separating them. CDR3 coding DNA: TGTGCCAGCTCACGAGGACCAACCTACGAGCAGTACTTC. Translated: CASSRGPTYEQYF.

This clonotype was counted at least ten times. The chain is built from TRBV4-1 and TRBJ1-4, with D unresolved. Germline assignment: CDR1 MGHRA and CDR2 YSYEKL. The CDR3 consists of 13 residues. Trimming removed 1 base at V and 8 bases at J, with 8 bases between. The DNA for the CDR3 is TGCGCCAGCAGCCAAGGAATGCAGGAAAAACTGTTTTTT. This translates into CASSQGMQEKLFF.

This clonotype has only a few counts. The rearrangement joins TRBV29-1 to TRBJ1-4, with 10 bases that match TRBD1. This CDR3 has 14 amino acids. The ends lost 4 bases at V and 8 bases at J; junction bases unmatched: 7. Germline V lookup: CDR1 SQVTM, CDR2 ANQGSEA. CDR3 in amino acids: CSVGQGASREKLFF. The CDR3 DNA follows: TGCAGCGTTGGACAGGGGGCTTCTAGGGAAAAACTGTTTTTT.

Many counts were recorded for this clonotype. The V gene is TRBV19, the J gene TRBJ1-1, with unresolved D. V was clipped by 1 base and J by 3 bases, with 6 bases between them. The CDR3 spans 13 residues. Germline V gene lookup returns CDR1 LNHDA and CDR2 SQIVND (reference sequence). The CDR3 bases are TGTGCCAGTAGTATAGGGGCCTACACTGAAGCTTTCTTT. Protein sequence: CASSIGAYTEAFF.

In its sample, this clonotype was seen a few times. The chain carries TRBV7-2 and TRBJ2-5; a weak D match, TRBD1 (5 bases). The length of the CDR3 is 15 residues. V was shortened by 1 base and J by 3 bases, with 12 bases between the two germline ends. Germline CDR1 reads SGHTA; CDR2 reads FQGNSA. The CDR3 sequence is CASSLVSAGKETQYF. CDR3 in DNA: TGTGCCAGCAGCTTAGTGAGCGCAGGGAAAGAGACCCAGTACTTC.

The chain combines TRBV10-3 with TRBJ2-5, with TRBD1 identical over 7 bases. J was trimmed by 2 bases and V by 1 base; bases with no gene match: 4. This CDR3 has 15 amino acids. Per germline, CDR1 ENHRY and CDR2 SYGVKD. CDR3 DNA sequence: TGTGCCATCAGTGAGTGGACAGGAGCGCAAGAGACCCAGTACTTC. It encodes CAISEWTGAQETQYF.

This clonotype was detected a few times. This chain links TRBV4-1 with TRBJ2-7; weak D call: TRBD2 (7 bases). The CDR3 runs to 15 residues. Germline V gene lookup returns CDR1 MGHRA and CDR2 YSYEKL. V gave up 2 bases and J gave up 2 bases, with 13 bases separating them. The CDR3 nucleotides are TGCGCCAGCAGCCAACAGGGGAGGGGAGCCTACGAGCAGTACTTC. Protein sequence: CASSQQGRGAYEQYF.

A remark on this clonotype: This clone may be a read error of a much larger clone one base away. The CDR3 reads CASSHLAGQETQYF. CDR3 DNA: TGTGCCAGCAGTCACCTAGCGGGGCAAGAGACCCAGTACTTC. This rearrangement joins TRBV28 to TRBJ2-5; 9 bases line up with TRBD2. CDR1 MDHEN and CDR2 SYDVKM come from the germline V gene. This CDR3 spans 14 amino acids. Unmatched junction bases numbered 3, after V lost 5 bases and J lost 2 bases. Full variable domain (outside the CDR3, taken from reference TRBV28 and TRBJ2-5): DVKVTQSSRYLVKRTGEKVFLECVQDMDHENMFWYRQDPGLGLRLIYFSYDVKMKEKGDIPEGYSVSREKKERFSLILESASTNQTSMYLCASSHLAGQETQYFGPGTRLLVL.

This clonotype has ten or more counts. This chain connects TRBV7-9 to TRBJ2-7; D call uncertain. V was clipped by 5 bases and J by 2 bases, with 19 bases between them. This CDR3 contains 16 residues. CDR1 and CDR2 from the germline V gene are SEHNR and FQNEAQ (reference sequence). CDR3 DNA sequence: TGTGCCAGCAGCCCCACCGTGTCGTCGATTCCCTACGAGCAGTACTTC. As protein: CASSPTVSSIPYEQYF.

The chain is built from TRBV20-1 and TRBJ1-1; 7 bases fit TRBD1. The length of the CDR3 is 17 residues. Germline values: CDR1 DFQATT, CDR2 SNEGSKA (reference sequence). V was pared by 0 bases and J by 0 bases, with 10 bases of the junction left unmatched. The CDR3 reads CSAREPSQGVVNTEAFF. The CDR3 DNA reads TGCAGTGCTAGAGAGCCCTCTCAGGGGGTGGTGAACACTGAAGCTTTCTTT.

There are many counts of this clonotype. This chain links TRBV7-3 with TRBJ1-1; D is undetermined. Germline V gene sequence: CDR1 SGHTA, CDR2 FQGTGA. The V gene lost 3 bases and the J gene lost 4 bases, with 6 bases spanning the gap. The CDR3 has 12 amino acids. CDR3 in DNA: TGTGCCAGCAGCTTGATATTCACTGAAGCTTTCTTT. It is translated as CASSLIFTEAFF.

The V gene is TRBV4-1, the J gene TRBJ2-6; D is unclear. The V and J ends lost 1 base and 5 bases respectively, with 3 bases between them. The CDR3 runs to 13 residues. The germline gives CDR1 MGHRA, CDR2 YSYEKL. The CDR3 region has the DNA TGCGCCAGCAGCCAAGGAAGGGCCAACGTCCTGACTTTC. This translates into CASSQGRANVLTF.

Comments on this clonotype: One base away lies a much larger clone, so this may be a sequencing read error. The chain uses TRBV12-5 and TRBJ2-5, with 7 nucleotides matching TRBD1. Germline trimming cut 7 bases from V and 7 bases from J; bases unmatched to any gene: 12. The CDR3 loop spans 14 amino acids. The germline gives CDR1 LGHNT, CDR2 FRNRAP. The CDR3 protein is CASASKGGFGTQYF. The CDR3 bases are TGTGCTAGTGCCTCTAAAGGGGGCTTCGGGACCCAGTACTTC.

The chain links TRBV29-1 to TRBJ2-5, with TRBD2 matching 7 bases. V trimming: 8 bases; J trimming: 0 bases; junction bases outside the gene matches: 3. Germline V gene sequence: CDR1 SQVTM, CDR2 ANQGSEA. CDR3 length: 12 amino acids. CDR3 amino acids: CSSGGYQETQYF. The CDR3 bases are TGCAGCTCCGGGGGGTACCAAGAGACCCAGTACTTC. Full variable domain (rest looked up from reference TRBV29-1 and TRBJ2-5): SAVISQKPSRDICQRGTSLTIQCQVDSQVTMMFWYRQQPGQSLTLIATANQGSEATYESGFVIDKFPISRPNLTFSTLTVSNMSPEDSSIYLCSSGGYQETQYFGPGTRLLVL.

Here the CDR3 reads CASRGSIGAAKAFF. The CDR3 DNA sequence: TGTGCCAGCAGGGGATCAATAGGGGCTGCGAAAGCTTTCTTT. The chain links TRBV6-5 to TRBJ1-1; the D gene is possibly TRBD1 (5 bases). The germline gives CDR1 MNHEY, CDR2 SVGAGI. V dropped 6 bases and J dropped 9 bases, with 20 bases sitting between them. This CDR3 comprises 14 residues.

This clonotype was recorded at least ten times. The chain joins TRBV6-5 to TRBJ2-7, with TRBD1 matching over 7 bases. In germline, CDR1 is MNHEY, CDR2 SVGAGI. The CDR3 consists of 12 residues. The V gene end was trimmed by 5 bases and the J gene end by 6 bases; junction bases not matched to a gene: 4. CDR3: CASSQQGFEQYF. Here the CDR3 DNA reads TGTGCCAGCAGTCAACAGGGGTTCGAGCAGTACTTC.

The chain links TRBV28 to TRBJ2-2, with D possibly TRBD2 on 6 matching bases. Deletions cut 6 bases from V and 4 bases from J, with 18 bases between. Per the germline V gene, CDR1 is MDHEN and CDR2 is SYDVKM. CDR3 size: 16 residues. CDR3 bases: TGTGCCAGCAGCGCAGTAGAACGGGAGAGCACCGGGGAGCTGTTTTTT. Its translation: CASSAVERESTGELFF. The full variable domain, rest sourced from reference TRBV28 and TRBJ2-2, is DVKVTQSSRYLVKRTGEKVFLECVQDMDHENMFWYRQDPGLGLRLIYFSYDVKMKEKGDIPEGYSVSREKKERFSLILESASTNQTSMYLCASSAVERESTGELFFGEGSRLTVL.

J is TRBJ2-5 and V is TRBV9; the D call may be TRBD1 or TRBD2 (5 bases each). The CDR3 has 17 residues. CDR1 and CDR2 from the germline V gene are SGDLS and YYNGEE. V was trimmed by 3 bases and J by 2 bases, leaving 20 bases between them. CDR3 in DNA: TGTGCCAGCAGCGGAGGGGTGGGCGGAGGTCTGCAAGAGACCCAGTACTTC. Translation: CASSGGVGGGLQETQYF.

V gene TRBV10-3 combines with J gene TRBJ1-2; D not resolved. Germline values: CDR1 ENHRY, CDR2 SYGVKD. Between the trimmed V and J ends, which lost 4 bases and 2 bases, there was a span of 8 bases. The CDR3 consists of 13 residues. CDR3 in amino acids: CAISVRGNYGYTF. In nucleotides, the CDR3 is TGTGCCATCAGTGTGCGGGGAAACTATGGCTACACCTTC.

The genes are TRBV7-2 and TRBJ1-4; D possibly corresponds to TRBD1 (6 bases). This CDR3 is 14 amino acids long. Germline CDR1 SGHTA, CDR2 FQGNSA. V was pared by 2 bases and J by 10 bases, with 14 bases between. CDR3 in DNA: TGTGCCAGCAGCTTACCTCAAGGCAGGGGAAAACTGTTTTTT. Protein: CASSLPQGRGKLFF.

The chain combines TRBV12-3 or TRBV12-4 with TRBJ1-2, with 8 positions matching TRBD1. The length of the CDR3 is 15 residues. The junction had 7 bases not matched to a gene; V was cut back by 4 bases and J by 3 bases. CDR3 loop: CASSYLDRDHYGYTF. The CDR3 nucleotides are TGTGCCAGCAGTTACTTGGACAGGGATCACTATGGCTACACCTTC.

Worth noting for this clonotype: One junction end disagrees with the germline gene, perhaps due to a read error. The V and J genes are TRBV5-1 and TRBJ1-1; D is perhaps TRBD1 (6 bases). CDR3 size: 13 residues. Germline-derived CDR1 and CDR2 are SGHRS and YFSETQ. CDR3 amino acids: CASGLQGNTEAFF. The CDR3 DNA is TGCGCCAGCGGCCTGCAGGGGAACACTGAAGCCTTCTTT.

This clonotype was seen more than once but under ten times. This sequence joins TRBV20-1 and TRBJ1-1; no clear D. This CDR3 has 14 residues. Germline loops: CDR1 DFQATT, CDR2 SNEGSKA (reference sequence). V was clipped by 5 bases and J by 1 base, with 14 bases between them. This CDR3 is CSARIHGKNTEAFF. The CDR3 DNA sequence: TGCAGTGCTCGAATTCATGGGAAGAACACTGAAGCTTTCTTT.

The sample holds many counts of this clonotype. This chain connects TRBV30 to TRBJ2-7, with a weak D call TRBD2 (5 bases). The CDR3 has 13 residues. The V end lost 0 bases, the J end lost 4 bases, and 10 bases lay between the germline ends. CDR1 and CDR2 (germline): GTSNPN, SVGIG (reference sequence). For the CDR3, the DNA is TGTGCCTGGAGTGTACTAAGAGGGTACGAGCAGTACTTC. Amino acid sequence: CAWSVLRGYEQYF.

The table lists this clonotype with many counts. This chain links TRBV7-9 with TRBJ2-7; TRBD2 matches 10 bases. CDR1 is SEHNR, CDR2 FQNEAQ, per germline (reference sequence). The V segment lost 6 bases and the J segment 2 bases; nucleotides outside the gene matches: 7. CDR3 length: 15 residues. CDR3: CASRTDTSGTYEQYF. CDR3 bases: TGTGCCAGCAGGACAGACACTAGCGGGACCTACGAGCAGTACTTC. Full variable domain (rest looked up from reference TRBV7-9 and TRBJ2-7): DTGVSQNPRHKITKRGQNVTFRCDPISEHNRLYWYRQTLGQGPEFLTYFQNEAQLEKSRLLSDRFSAERPKGSFSTLEIQRTEQGDSAMYLCASRTDTSGTYEQYFGPGTRLTVT.